The 15 T cell receptor beta chains below come from one sample, sequenced in a study of Ad26.COV2.S vaccination and SARS-CoV-2 variants. The table came from immunoSEQ multiplex PCR; TCRdb's copy has only in-frame clones and leaves some out. The data contain 380,000 or so clones, 88% of them singletons. Treatment in this sample: about 20 received Ad26.COV2.S at low or high dose, single or two shots; about 5 received placebo; per-sample allocation not given. Day 63 following the first vaccine or placebo injection was when the samples were taken. The material sequenced was peripheral blood, taken in a trial of Ad26.COV2.S vaccine versus placebo. The receptors were sampled from a person between 18 and 65 years old who received the Ad26.COV2.S COVID-19 vaccine or a placebo.

The chain uses TRBV6-5 and TRBJ2-7, with 12 bases fitting TRBD2. J was trimmed by 3 bases and V by 2 bases; bases with no gene match: 2. CDR3 length: 15 residues. Germline V CDR1 and CDR2: MNHEY, SVGAGI. CDR3 amino acids: CASSYQTSGSYEQYF. The CDR3 DNA follows: TGTGCCAGCAGTTACCAGACTAGCGGGAGCTACGAGCAGTACTTC.

The V gene is TRBV3-1 (or the pseudogene TRBV3-2), the J gene TRBJ1-5; D is ambiguous. There are 14 residues in the CDR3. The V end lost 1 base, the J end lost 3 bases, and 7 bases lay between the germline ends. The germline V gene has CDR1 LGHDT and CDR2 YNNKEL (reference sequence). CDR3: CASSQGSTNQPQHF. CDR3 in DNA: TGTGCCAGCAGCCAAGGGTCGACCAATCAGCCCCAGCATTTT.

The DNA for the CDR3 is TGTGCCAGCAGCTTCTTGCGGACAGGGGGCGCGGGCGGGCAGTACTTC. This codes for CASSFLRTGGAGGQYF. The genes are TRBV13 and TRBJ2-7; 11 bases map to TRBD1. V trimming: 3 bases; J trimming: 9 bases; junction bases outside the gene matches: 13. The germline V gene has CDR1 PRHDT and CDR2 FYEKMQ (reference sequence). This CDR3 has 16 residues.

This chain links TRBV29-1 with TRBJ2-2, with D uncertain. Trimming took off 4 bases at V and 8 bases at J, with 8 bases between the two ends. The germline V gene encodes CDR1 SQVTM and CDR2 ANQGSEA. CDR3 size: 11 residues. CDR3 nucleotide sequence: TGCAGCGTTGCGAGCCCGGGGGAGCTGTTTTTT. This codes for CSVASPGELFF.

The V call is TRBV27, the J call TRBJ2-5, with D perhaps matching TRBD1 (5 bases). Germline V CDR1 and CDR2: MNHEY, SMNVEV (reference sequence). Trimming pared 0 bases from V and 1 base from J, leaving 9 bases between. The CDR3 is 15 residues long. The CDR3 DNA sequence: TGTGCCAGCAGTTTATCGACAGCCCTCCAAGAGACCCAGTACTTC. Translation gives CASSLSTALQETQYF.

This clone was detected a few times. The chain carries TRBV27 and TRBJ1-1, with TRBD1 matching over 11 bases. J was trimmed by 3 bases and V by 8 bases; bases with no gene match: 5. CDR3 length equals 14 residues. Germline CDR1 is MNHEY and CDR2 is SMNVEV (reference sequence). CDR3 residues: CASGDRGRDTEAFF. The CDR3 nucleotides read TGTGCCAGCGGGGACAGGGGGAGGGACACTGAAGCTTTCTTT.

The V gene is TRBV7-3, the J gene TRBJ2-7; 7 bases fit TRBD1. V lost 5 bases to trimming and J lost 2 bases; unmatched junction nucleotides: 15. The CDR3 covers 17 residues. CDR1 is SGHTA, CDR2 FQGTGA, per germline. This chain's CDR3 is CASSQGGGRVLPYEQYF. CDR3 DNA sequence: TGTGCCAGCAGCCAAGGGGGCGGCAGGGTATTGCCCTACGAGCAGTACTTC.

This clone appeared once. CDR3 nucleotide sequence: TGTGCCAGCAGCCAAGGGACAGATGGACGCCTACATGGCTACACCTTC. This gives the protein CASSQGTDGRLHGYTF. The genes are TRBV4-2 and TRBJ1-2; perhaps TRBD1 as D (6 bases). The CDR3 covers 16 residues. Germline CDR1 reads LGHNA; CDR2 reads YNFKEQ. The germline V and J ends were trimmed by 1 base and 6 bases, with 18 bases remaining between them.

The J gene is TRBJ2-1, the V gene TRBV11-1; the match to TRBD2 covers 8 bases. The germline V gene has CDR1 SGHAT and CDR2 FQDESV (reference sequence). This CDR3 comprises 14 residues. V dropped 4 bases and J dropped 10; count of bases not matched to a gene: 9. CDR3 nucleotides: TGTGCCAGCAGCTCCTACTTACTAGCGGCCGAGCAGTTCTTC. As protein: CASSSYLLAAEQFF.

This clone was observed a few times. The chain links TRBV19 to TRBJ2-2, with D uncertain. Germline values: CDR1 LNHDA, CDR2 SQIVND (reference sequence). This CDR3 comprises 14 residues. V lost 7 bases and J 3 bases, leaving 12 bases between the germline ends. CDR3 residues: CASKAFWDTGELFF. The CDR3 coding sequence is TGTGCCAGTAAAGCGTTCTGGGACACCGGGGAGCTGTTTTTT.

In its sample, this clone was seen a few times. The rearrangement uses TRBV7-2 and TRBJ2-7, with 7 bases that match TRBD2. The CDR3 has 15 amino acids. Germline V gene sequence: CDR1 SGHTA, CDR2 FQGNSA. J was trimmed by 2 bases and V by 5 bases; bases with no gene match: 9. The DNA for the CDR3 is TGTGCCAGCAGCCGCCGGGGAGGGGCGACCTACGAGCAGTACTTC. It yields the protein CASSRRGGATYEQYF.

The rearrangement links TRBV7-9 to TRBJ2-7; the D gene is possibly TRBD1 (5 bases). Trimming stripped 5 bases from V and 7 bases from J, with 21 bases between. CDR1 is SEHNR, CDR2 FQNEAQ, per germline (reference sequence). The CDR3 is 15 amino acids. The CDR3 DNA is TGTGCCAGCAGCCCCAGGACACAGACCTTCATTGAGCAGTACTTC. This codes for CASSPRTQTFIEQYF.

The chain uses TRBV4-2 and TRBJ2-7; no clear D. The V end lost 4 bases, the J end lost 0 bases, and 7 bases lay between the germline ends. This CDR3 region has 13 residues. Germline V lookup: CDR1 LGHNA, CDR2 YNFKEQ. CDR3: CASSPASSYEQYF. The DNA for the CDR3 is TGTGCCAGCAGCCCAGCGAGCTCCTACGAGCAGTACTTC.

The chain uses TRBV18 and TRBJ2-1; D uncertain. Per the germline V gene, CDR1 is KGHSH and CDR2 is LQKENI. Trimming took 4 bases from V and 10 from J, leaving 11 bases between them. The CDR3 contains 12 residues. CDR3 in DNA: TGTGCCAGCTCACTCCGTACAATCGAGCAGTTCTTC. Protein: CASSLRTIEQFF.

The chain couples TRBV5-5 to TRBJ1-5; D might be TRBD1 (6 bases). V was pared by 4 bases and J by 7 bases, with 9 bases between. The CDR3 length is 12 residues. Germline CDR1 SGHKS, CDR2 YYEKEE (reference sequence). CDR3 sequence: CASSEDRQPQHF. CDR3 in DNA: TGTGCCAGCAGCGAGGACAGACAGCCCCAGCATTTT. The variable domain in full, with the rest retrieved from reference TRBV5-5 and TRBJ1-5, is DAGVTQSPTHLIKTRGQQVTLRCSPISGHKSVSWYQQVLGQGPQFIFQYYEKEERGRGNFPDRFSARQFPNYSSELNVNALLLGDSALYLCASSEDRQPQHFGDGTRLSIL.